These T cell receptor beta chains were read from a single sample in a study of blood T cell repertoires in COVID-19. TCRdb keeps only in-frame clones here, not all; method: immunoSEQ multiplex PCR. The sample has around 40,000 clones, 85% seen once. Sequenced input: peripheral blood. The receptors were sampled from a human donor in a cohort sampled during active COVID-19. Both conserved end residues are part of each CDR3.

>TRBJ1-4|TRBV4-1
CASSQATGVNEKLFF
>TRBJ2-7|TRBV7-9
CASSQQGGYEQYF
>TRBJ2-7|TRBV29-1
CSVRHHAGGSYEQYF
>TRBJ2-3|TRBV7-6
CASSLGLVGGQYF
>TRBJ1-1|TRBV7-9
CASSLDRGLNTEAFF
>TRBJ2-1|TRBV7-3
CASSKTGGVYDEQFF
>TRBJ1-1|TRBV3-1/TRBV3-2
CASSQGGTEAFF
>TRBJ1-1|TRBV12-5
CASGLVQGTEAFF
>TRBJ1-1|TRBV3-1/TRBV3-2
CASSPPATGGSEAFF
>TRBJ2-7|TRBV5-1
CASSDGVSSYEQYF
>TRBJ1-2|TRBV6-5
CASIGGERLYGYTF
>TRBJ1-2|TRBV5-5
CASDDRVNYGYTF
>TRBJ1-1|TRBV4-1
CASSRTPRLLNTEAFF
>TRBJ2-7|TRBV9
CASSPWAPSYEQYF
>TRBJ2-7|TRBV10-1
CASPGQDPHEQYF
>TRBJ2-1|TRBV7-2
CASSLGGPSYNEQFF
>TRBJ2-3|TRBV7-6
CASSTPSTDTQYF
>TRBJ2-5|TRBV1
CTSSQAPDRGHQETQYF
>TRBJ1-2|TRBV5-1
CASSVQRAYGYTF
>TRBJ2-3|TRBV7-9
CATDDRGGAADTQYF
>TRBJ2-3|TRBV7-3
CASSSTSGEVDTQYF
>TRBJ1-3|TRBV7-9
CASSQDTQNTIYF
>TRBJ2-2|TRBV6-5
CASTRGTYNTGELFF
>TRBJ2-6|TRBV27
CASSPGHGIPSGANVLTF
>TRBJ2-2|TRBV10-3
CAIRTAGASNTGELFF
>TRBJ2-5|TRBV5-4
CASSLDGGPRYF
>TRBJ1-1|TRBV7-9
CASSSPGGQGGTEAFF
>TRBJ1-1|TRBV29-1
CSVGTGGAEAFF
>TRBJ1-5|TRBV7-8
CASSRSYNQPQHF
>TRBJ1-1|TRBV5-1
CASSLVSRNTEAFF
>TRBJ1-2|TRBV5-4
CASSSPLEVANYGYTF
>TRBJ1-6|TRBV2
CASRLQGLYNSPLHF
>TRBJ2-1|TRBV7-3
CASSSQGGLGEQFF
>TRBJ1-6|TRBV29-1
CSVRQEVDSPLHF
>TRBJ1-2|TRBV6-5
CASSGTGTGTVGYTF